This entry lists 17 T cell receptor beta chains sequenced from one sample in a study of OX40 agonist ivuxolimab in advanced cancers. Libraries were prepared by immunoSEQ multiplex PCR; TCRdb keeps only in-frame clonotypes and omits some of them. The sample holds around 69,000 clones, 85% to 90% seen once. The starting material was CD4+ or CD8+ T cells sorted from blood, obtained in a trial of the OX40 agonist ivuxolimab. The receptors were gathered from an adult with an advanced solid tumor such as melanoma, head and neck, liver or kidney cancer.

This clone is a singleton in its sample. This CDR3 reads CASSLGVEAGGADIQYF. DNA for the CDR3: TGTGCCAGCAGCTTGGGGGTCGAGGCAGGGGGTGCGGACATTCAGTACTTC. The chain carries TRBV5-6 and TRBJ2-4; TRBD1 aligns across 7 bases. CDR1 SGHDT and CDR2 YYEEEE come from the germline V gene. This CDR3 region has 17 residues. V lost 0 bases, J lost 8 bases, and 14 bases stayed unmatched.

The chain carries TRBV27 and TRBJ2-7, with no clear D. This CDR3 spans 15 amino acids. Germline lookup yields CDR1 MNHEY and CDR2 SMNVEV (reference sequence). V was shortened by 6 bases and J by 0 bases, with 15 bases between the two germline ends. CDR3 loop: CASRASVMDSYEQYF. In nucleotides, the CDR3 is TGTGCCAGCAGAGCCTCAGTGATGGACTCCTACGAGCAGTACTTC.

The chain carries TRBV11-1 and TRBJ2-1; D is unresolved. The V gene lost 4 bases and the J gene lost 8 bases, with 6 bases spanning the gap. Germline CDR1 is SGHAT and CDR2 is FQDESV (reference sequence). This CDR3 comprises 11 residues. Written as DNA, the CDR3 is TGTGCCAGCAGCTCCGCGGATGAGCAGTTCTTC. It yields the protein CASSSADEQFF.

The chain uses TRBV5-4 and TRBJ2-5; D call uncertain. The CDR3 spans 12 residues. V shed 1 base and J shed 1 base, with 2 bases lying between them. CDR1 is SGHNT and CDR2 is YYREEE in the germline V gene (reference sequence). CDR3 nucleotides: TGTGCCAGCAGCTTGTTCCAAGAGACCCAGTACTTC. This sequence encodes CASSLFQETQYF.

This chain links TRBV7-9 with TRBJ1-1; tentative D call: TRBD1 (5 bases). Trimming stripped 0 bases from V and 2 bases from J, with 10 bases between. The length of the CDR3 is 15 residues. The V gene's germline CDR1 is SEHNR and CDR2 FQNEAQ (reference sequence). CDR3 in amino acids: CASSLALTANTEAFF. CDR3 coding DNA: TGTGCCAGCAGCTTAGCGCTGACAGCTAACACTGAAGCTTTCTTT.

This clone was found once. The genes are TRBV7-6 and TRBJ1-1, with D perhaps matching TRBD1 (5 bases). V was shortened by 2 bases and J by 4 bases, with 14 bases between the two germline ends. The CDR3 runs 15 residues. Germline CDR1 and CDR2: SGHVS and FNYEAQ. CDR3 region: CASSLSWDGGTEAFF. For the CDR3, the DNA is TGTGCCAGCAGCTTAAGCTGGGATGGGGGCACTGAAGCTTTCTTT.

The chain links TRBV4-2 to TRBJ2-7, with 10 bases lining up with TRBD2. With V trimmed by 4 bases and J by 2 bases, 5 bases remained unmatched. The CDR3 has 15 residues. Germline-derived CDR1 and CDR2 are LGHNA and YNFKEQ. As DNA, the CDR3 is TGTGCCAGCAGCCCCGGACTAGCGGAGACCTACGAGCAGTACTTC. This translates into CASSPGLAETYEQYF.

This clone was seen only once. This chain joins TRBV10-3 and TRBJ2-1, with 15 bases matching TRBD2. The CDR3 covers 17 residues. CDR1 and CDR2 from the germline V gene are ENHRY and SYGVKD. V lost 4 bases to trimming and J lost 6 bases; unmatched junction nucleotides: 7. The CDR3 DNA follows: TGTGCCATCAGTGGAGGACTAGCGGGAGGGTTAATCAATGAGCAGTTCTTC. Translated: CAISGGLAGGLINEQFF.

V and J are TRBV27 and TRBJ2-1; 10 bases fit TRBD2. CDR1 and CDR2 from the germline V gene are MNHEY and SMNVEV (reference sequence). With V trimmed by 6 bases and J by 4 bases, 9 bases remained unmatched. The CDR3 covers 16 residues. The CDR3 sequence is CASSPTSGIVYNEQFF. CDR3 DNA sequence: TGTGCCAGCAGCCCTACTAGCGGGATCGTTTACAATGAGCAGTTCTTC.

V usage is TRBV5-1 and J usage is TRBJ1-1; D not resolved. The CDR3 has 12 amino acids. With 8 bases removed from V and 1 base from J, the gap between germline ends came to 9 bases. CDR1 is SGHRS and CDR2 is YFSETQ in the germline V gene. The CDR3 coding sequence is TGCGCCAGTAAGACTGGGAACACTGAAGCTTTCTTT. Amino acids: CASKTGNTEAFF.

CDR3 sequence (DNA): TGTGCCAGCAGCTCGGGGATCAACACCGGGGAGCTGTTTTTT. Protein: CASSSGINTGELFF. The chain links TRBV4-2 to TRBJ2-2; D is possibly TRBD2 (5 bases). V lost 5 bases to trimming and J lost 2 bases, with 9 bases between them. The CDR3 consists of 14 residues. The germline gives CDR1 LGHNA, CDR2 YNFKEQ.

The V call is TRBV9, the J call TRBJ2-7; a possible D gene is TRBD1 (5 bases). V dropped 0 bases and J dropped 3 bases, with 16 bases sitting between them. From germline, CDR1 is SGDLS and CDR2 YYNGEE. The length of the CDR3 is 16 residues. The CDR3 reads CASSVADRGTFYEQYF. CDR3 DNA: TGTGCCAGCAGCGTAGCGGATAGGGGAACCTTCTACGAGCAGTACTTC.

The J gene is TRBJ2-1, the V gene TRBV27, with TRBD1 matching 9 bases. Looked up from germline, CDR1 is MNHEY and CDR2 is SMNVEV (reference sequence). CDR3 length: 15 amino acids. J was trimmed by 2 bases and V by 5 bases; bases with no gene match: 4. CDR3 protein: CASSRGQGPYNEQFF. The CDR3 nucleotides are TGTGCCAGCAGTCGGGGACAGGGTCCCTACAATGAGCAGTTCTTC.

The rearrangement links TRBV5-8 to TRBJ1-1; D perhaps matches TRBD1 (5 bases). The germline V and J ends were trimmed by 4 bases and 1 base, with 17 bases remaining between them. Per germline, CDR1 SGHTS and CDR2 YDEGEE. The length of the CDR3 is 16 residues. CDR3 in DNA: TGTGCCAGCAGCCCCCCACTCGGCAGGGCGAACACTGAAGCTTTCTTT. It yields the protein CASSPPLGRANTEAFF.

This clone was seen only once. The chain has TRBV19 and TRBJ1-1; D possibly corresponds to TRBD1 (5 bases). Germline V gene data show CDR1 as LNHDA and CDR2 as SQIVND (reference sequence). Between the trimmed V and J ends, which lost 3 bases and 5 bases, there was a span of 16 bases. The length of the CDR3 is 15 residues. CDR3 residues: CASSISGLRGTEAFF. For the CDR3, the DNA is TGTGCCAGTAGTATTTCGGGACTCCGAGGGACTGAAGCTTTCTTT.

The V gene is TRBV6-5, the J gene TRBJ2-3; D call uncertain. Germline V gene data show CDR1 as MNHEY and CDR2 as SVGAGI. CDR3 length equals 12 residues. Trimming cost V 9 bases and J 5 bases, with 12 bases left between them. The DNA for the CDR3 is TGTGCCAGTAGGACGCCCCAAGATACGCAGTATTTT. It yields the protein CASRTPQDTQYF.

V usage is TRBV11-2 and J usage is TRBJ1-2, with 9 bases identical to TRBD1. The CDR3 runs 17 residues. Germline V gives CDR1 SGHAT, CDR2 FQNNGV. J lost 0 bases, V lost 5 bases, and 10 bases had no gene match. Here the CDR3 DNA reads TGTGCCAGCAGCCCGAACCGGGACAGGGTGCCTAACTATGGCTACACCTTC. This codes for CASSPNRDRVPNYGYTF. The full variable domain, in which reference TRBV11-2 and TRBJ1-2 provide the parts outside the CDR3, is EAGVAQSPRYKIIEKRQSVAFWCNPISGHATLYWYQQILGQGPKLLIQFQNNGVVDDSQLPKDRFSAERLKGVDSTLKIQPAKLEDSAVYLCASSPNRDRVPNYGYTFGSGTRLTVV.